Each of the 8 T cell receptor beta chains below was sequenced from the same sample in a study of blood T cell repertoires in COVID-19. Produced via immunoSEQ multiplex PCR; TCRdb's table is partial and in-frame only. The table has 650,000 to 800,000 clones, more than 80% seen once. Sequenced sample: peripheral blood. The receptor set was obtained from a woman younger than 30 with acute or convalescent COVID-19.

The rearrangement joins TRBV12-3 or TRBV12-4 to TRBJ1-2, with 7 bases that match TRBD1. The CDR3 totals 13 residues. The V segment lost 7 bases and the J segment 4 bases; nucleotides outside the gene matches: 6. In DNA, the CDR3 is TGTGCCAGCACGAAAGGGACAGCCTATGGCTACACCTTC. This codes for CASTKGTAYGYTF.

The CDR3 here is CASSGKTGGSGNTIYF. CDR3 bases: TGTGCCAGCAGCGGAAAGACAGGGGGCTCTGGAAACACCATATATTTT. The genes are TRBV28 and TRBJ1-3; 9 nucleotides line up with TRBD1. Losses at the gene ends were 6 bases for V and 0 bases for J; bases not matched to a gene: 6. CDR1 and CDR2 (germline): MDHEN, SYDVKM. This CDR3 spans 16 amino acids.

This clone was seen once. J is TRBJ2-3 and V is TRBV11-3; weak D call: TRBD2 (6 bases). This CDR3 is 15 amino acids long. Germline lookup yields CDR1 SGHNT and CDR2 YENEEA. V was trimmed by 6 bases and J by 6 bases, leaving 19 bases between them. CDR3 region: CASSPGTADLDTQYF. In DNA form, the CDR3 reads TGTGCCAGCAGTCCCGGGACTGCCGACTTGGATACGCAGTATTTT.

This clone appeared a few times. The rearrangement uses TRBV13 and TRBJ1-2; 9 positions match TRBD1. The CDR3 spans 14 residues. Germline trimming cut 4 bases from V and 7 bases from J; bases unmatched to any gene: 7. Germline CDR1 is PRHDT and CDR2 is FYEKMQ (reference sequence). CDR3 nucleotides: TGTGCCAGCAGCTCCGTACAGGGGGCGCTTGGCTACACCTTC. Translating it yields CASSSVQGALGYTF.

The chain joins TRBV2 to TRBJ2-1; 9 positions match TRBD1. The V segment lost 4 bases and the J segment 4 bases; nucleotides outside the gene matches: 14. This CDR3 region has 18 residues. Germline V gene sequence: CDR1 SNHLY, CDR2 FYNNEI. CDR3 region: CASSAQGAPVLGYNEQFF. The CDR3 DNA is TGTGCCAGCAGTGCACAGGGGGCGCCAGTCCTTGGGTACAATGAGCAGTTCTTC.

The V call is TRBV7-9, the J call TRBJ2-6; unclear D gene. Trimming pared 3 bases from V and 18 bases from J, leaving 15 bases between. Germline CDR1 and CDR2: SEHNR and FQNEAQ (reference sequence). The CDR3 length is 12 residues. The CDR3 nucleotides are TGTGCCAGCAGCTTTCCCCGGAGCGTAGGGACTTTC. Protein: CASSFPRSVGTF.

The CDR3 DNA sequence: TGTGCCACCAGTGACCACCGGTCGCCCCGTAATCAGCCCCAGCATTTT. As protein: CATSDHRSPRNQPQHF. J is TRBJ1-5 and V is TRBV24-1; D is unclear. Trimming stripped 4 bases from V and 4 bases from J, with 16 bases between. The V gene's germline CDR1 is KGHDR and CDR2 SFDVKD. This CDR3 is 16 amino acids long.

This clone was picked up one time. The sample has other DNA sequences that encode this CDR3 too. The V and J genes are TRBV19 and TRBJ1-1, with TRBD1 identical over 8 bases. The CDR3 runs 14 residues. Germline CDR1 LNHDA, CDR2 SQIVND (reference sequence). J was trimmed by 2 bases and V by 5 bases; bases with no gene match: 4. CDR3 residues: CASSQGAGNTEAFF. CDR3 in DNA: TGTGCCAGTAGTCAGGGGGCGGGCAACACTGAAGCTTTCTTT.